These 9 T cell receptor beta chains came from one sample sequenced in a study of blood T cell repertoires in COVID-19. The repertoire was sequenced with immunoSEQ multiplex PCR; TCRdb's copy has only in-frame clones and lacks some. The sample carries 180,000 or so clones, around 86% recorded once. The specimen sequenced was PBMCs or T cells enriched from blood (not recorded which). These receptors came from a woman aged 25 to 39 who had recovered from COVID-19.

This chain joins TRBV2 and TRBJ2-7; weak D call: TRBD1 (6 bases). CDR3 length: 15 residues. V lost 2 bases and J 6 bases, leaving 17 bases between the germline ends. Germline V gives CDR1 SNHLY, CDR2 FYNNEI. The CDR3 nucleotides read TGTGCCAGCAGTGAATTTAACAGGGTTATCGGCGAGCAGTACTTC. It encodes CASSEFNRVIGEQYF.

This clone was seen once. CDR3 protein: CASSLEGGNNSPLHF. In DNA, the CDR3 is TGTGCCAGCAGCTTAGAGGGGGGGAATAATTCACCCCTCCACTTT. V is TRBV7-9 and J is TRBJ1-6; TRBD1 might be the D (6 bases). The length of the CDR3 is 15 residues. With 1 base removed from V and 5 bases from J, the gap between germline ends came to 9 bases. CDR1 and CDR2 (germline): SEHNR, FQNEAQ (reference sequence).

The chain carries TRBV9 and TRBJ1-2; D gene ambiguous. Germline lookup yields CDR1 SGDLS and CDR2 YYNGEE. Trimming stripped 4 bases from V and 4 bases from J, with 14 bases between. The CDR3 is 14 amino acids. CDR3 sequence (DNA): TGTGCCAGCAGCACCCGTCAACAGCTCTATGGCTACACCTTC. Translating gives CASSTRQQLYGYTF.

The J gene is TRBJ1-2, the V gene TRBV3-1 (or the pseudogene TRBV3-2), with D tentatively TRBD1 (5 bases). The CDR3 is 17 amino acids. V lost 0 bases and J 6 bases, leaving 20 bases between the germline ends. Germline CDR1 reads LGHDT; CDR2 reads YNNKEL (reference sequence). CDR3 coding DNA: TGTGCCAGCAGCCAAGATTTCGGGGGGAAATTCATTAATGGCTACACCTTC. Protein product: CASSQDFGGKFINGYTF.

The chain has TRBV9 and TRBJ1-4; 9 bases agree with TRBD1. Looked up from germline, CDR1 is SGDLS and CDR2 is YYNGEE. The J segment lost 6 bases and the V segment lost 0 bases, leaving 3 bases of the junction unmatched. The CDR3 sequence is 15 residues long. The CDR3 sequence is CASSVAGQGYEKLFF. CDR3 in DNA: TGTGCCAGCAGCGTAGCGGGACAGGGTTATGAAAAACTGTTTTTT.

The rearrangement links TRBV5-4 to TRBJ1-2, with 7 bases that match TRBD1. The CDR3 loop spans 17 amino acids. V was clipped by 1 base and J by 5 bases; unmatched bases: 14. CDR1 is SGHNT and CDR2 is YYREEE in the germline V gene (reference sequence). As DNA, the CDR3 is TGTGCCAGCAGCTTGTCGAACCGACAGGGTCGTAGGTATGGCTACACCTTC. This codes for CASSLSNRQGRRYGYTF.

CDR3 nucleotide sequence: TGTGCCAGCAGTCCCCAGGGACAGGGGAAATCACCCCTCCACTTT. It translates to CASSPQGQGKSPLHF. The V and J genes are TRBV28 and TRBJ1-6; 10 bases are shared with TRBD1. Per the germline V gene, CDR1 is MDHEN and CDR2 is SYDVKM. The length of the CDR3 is 15 residues. With V trimmed by 5 bases and J by 10 bases, 8 bases remained unmatched.

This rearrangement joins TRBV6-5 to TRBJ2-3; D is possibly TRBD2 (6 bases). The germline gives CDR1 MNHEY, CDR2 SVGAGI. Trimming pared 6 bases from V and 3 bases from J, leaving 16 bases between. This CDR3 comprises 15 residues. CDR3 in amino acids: CASSLSEGRTDTQYF. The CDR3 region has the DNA TGTGCCAGCAGCTTGTCGGAGGGGAGGACAGATACGCAGTATTTT.

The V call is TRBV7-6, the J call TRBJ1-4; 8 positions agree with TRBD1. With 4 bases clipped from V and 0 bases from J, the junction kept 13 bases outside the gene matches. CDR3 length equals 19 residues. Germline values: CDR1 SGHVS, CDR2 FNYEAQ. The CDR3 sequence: CASSSRVSTGGPTNEKLFF. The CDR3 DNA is TGTGCCAGCAGCTCAAGGGTGTCCACAGGGGGTCCAACTAATGAAAAACTGTTTTTT. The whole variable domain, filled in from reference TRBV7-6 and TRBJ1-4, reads GAGVSQSPRYKVTKRGQDVALRCDPISGHVSLYWYRQALGQGPEFLTYFNYEAQQDKSGLPNDRFSAERPEGSISTLTIQRTEQRDSAMYRCASSSRVSTGGPTNEKLFFGSGTQLSVL.